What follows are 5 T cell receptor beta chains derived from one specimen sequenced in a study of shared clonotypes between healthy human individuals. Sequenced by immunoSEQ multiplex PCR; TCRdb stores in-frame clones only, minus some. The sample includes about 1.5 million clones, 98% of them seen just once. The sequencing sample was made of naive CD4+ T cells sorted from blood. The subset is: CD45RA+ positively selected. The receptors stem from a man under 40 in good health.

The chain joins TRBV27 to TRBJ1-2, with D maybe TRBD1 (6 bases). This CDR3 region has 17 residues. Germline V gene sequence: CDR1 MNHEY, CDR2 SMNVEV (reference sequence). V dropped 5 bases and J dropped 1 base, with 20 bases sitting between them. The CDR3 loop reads CASSLLGGPSYNYGYTF. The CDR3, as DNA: TGTGCCAGCAGTCTCCTCGGGGGGCCGTCTTATAACTATGGCTACACCTTC.

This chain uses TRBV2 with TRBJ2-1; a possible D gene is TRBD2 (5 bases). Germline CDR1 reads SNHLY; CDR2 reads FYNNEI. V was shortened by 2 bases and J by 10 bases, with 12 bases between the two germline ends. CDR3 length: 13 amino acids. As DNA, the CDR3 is TGTGCCAGCAGTGAATGGACTCCCTACGAGCAGTTCTTC. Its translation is CASSEWTPYEQFF.

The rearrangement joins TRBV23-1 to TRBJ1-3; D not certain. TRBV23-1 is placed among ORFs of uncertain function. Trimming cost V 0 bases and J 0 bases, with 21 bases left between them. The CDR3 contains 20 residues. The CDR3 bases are TGCGCCAGCAGTCAATCCTGGGTCGGTGGGGAATGGGGCTCTGGAAACACCATATATTTT. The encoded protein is CASSQSWVGGEWGSGNTIYF.

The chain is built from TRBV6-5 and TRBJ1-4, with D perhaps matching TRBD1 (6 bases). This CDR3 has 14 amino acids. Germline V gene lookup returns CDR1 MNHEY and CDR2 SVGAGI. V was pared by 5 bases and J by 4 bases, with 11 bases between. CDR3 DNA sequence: TGTGCCAGCAGTCAGACAGGTTTTAATGAAAAACTGTTTTTT. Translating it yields CASSQTGFNEKLFF.

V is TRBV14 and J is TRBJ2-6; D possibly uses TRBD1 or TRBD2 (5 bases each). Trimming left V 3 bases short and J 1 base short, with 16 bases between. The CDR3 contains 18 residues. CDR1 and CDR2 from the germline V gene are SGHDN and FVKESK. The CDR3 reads CASSHSGRPYSGANVLTF. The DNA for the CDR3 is TGTGCCAGCAGCCATTCGGGACGGCCTTATTCTGGGGCCAACGTCCTGACTTTC.